A single sample gave rise to the 21 T cell receptor beta chains below, sequenced in a study of T cell responses to AZD1222 COVID-19 vaccine. Data came from immunoSEQ multiplex PCR; TCRdb stores just in-frame clones and leaves some out. The table lists under 200,000 clones, around 92% of them singletons. Sample: peripheral blood, taken on day 0 of AZD1222 vaccination. The receptor source for this set is an adult in good health.

The chain links TRBV3-1 (or the pseudogene TRBV3-2) to TRBJ2-5; D may be TRBD2 (6 bases). This CDR3 comprises 13 residues. Trimming took 8 bases from V and 5 from J, leaving 15 bases between them. In germline, CDR1 is LGHDT, CDR2 YNNKEL (reference sequence). The CDR3 coding sequence is TGTGCCAGCCTAAGTCGGGGGATGGAGACCCAGTACTTC. Translation gives CASLSRGMETQYF.

In regard to this clone: The germline gene is not matched at one end of the junction; a read error may be the cause. This rearrangement joins TRBV6-5 to TRBJ1-2, with 10 bases identical to TRBD1. In germline, CDR1 is MNHEY, CDR2 SVGAGI. The CDR3 is 12 amino acids. The CDR3 reads CASSGGQGLGAF. In DNA, the CDR3 is TGTGCCAGCAGCGGGGGACAGGGGCTTGGGGCCTTC.

The genes are TRBV5-1 and TRBJ1-4; unclear D gene. Trimming removed 1 base from V and 7 bases from J, with 11 bases in between. CDR1 and CDR2 (germline): SGHRS, YFSETQ. This CDR3 has 14 amino acids. This CDR3 reads CASSLNVVGEKLFF. The CDR3 bases are TGCGCCAGCAGCTTGAATGTTGTTGGTGAAAAACTGTTTTTT.

The chain is built from TRBV21-1 and TRBJ2-1; the D segment call TRBD2 is taken from the table without a DNA check. TRBV21-1 represents a pseudogene. This CDR3 is built from 16 residues. The CDR3 coding sequence is TGTGCCAGCAGCGGGGTTGGTAGCGGCTGCCACAATGAGCAGTTCTTC. This codes for CASSGVGSGCHNEQFF.

This clone has more than one count but fewer than ten. V is TRBV7-9 and J is TRBJ1-2; D call uncertain. Germline assignment: CDR1 SEHNR and CDR2 FQNEAQ (reference sequence). The CDR3 runs to 12 residues. V lost 6 bases to trimming and J lost 5 bases, with 10 bases between them. CDR3 region: CASRRDVYGYTF. DNA of the CDR3: TGTGCCAGCAGGAGGGATGTTTATGGCTACACCTTC. Looking up the rest from reference TRBV7-9 and TRBJ1-2 gives the full variable domain: DTGVSQNPRHKITKRGQNVTFRCDPISEHNRLYWYRQTLGQGPEFLTYFQNEAQLEKSRLLSDRFSAERPKGSFSTLEIQRTEQGDSAMYLCASRRDVYGYTFGSGTRLTVV.

In this sample, this clone turned up once. The chain links TRBV6-6 to TRBJ2-5, with D maybe TRBD1 (5 bases). Germline-derived CDR1 and CDR2 are MNHNY and SVGAGI (reference sequence). Trimming cost V 5 bases and J 3 bases, with 13 bases left between them. CDR3 length equals 14 residues. The CDR3 nucleotides read TGTGCCAGCAGTCGTTATCTGGACAAAGAGACCCAGTACTTC. Its protein is CASSRYLDKETQYF.

The V call is TRBV10-3, the J call TRBJ1-1; a weak D match, TRBD1 (6 bases). There are 14 residues in the CDR3. V lost 4 bases to trimming and J lost 2 bases, with 11 bases between them. Germline values: CDR1 ENHRY, CDR2 SYGVKD. The CDR3 loop is CAISATDRNTEAFF. Written as DNA, the CDR3 is TGTGCCATCAGTGCCACGGACAGAAACACTGAAGCTTTCTTT.

The CDR3 coding sequence is TGCGCCAGCAGTGAAGACCGACTGACTAGCACAGATACGCAGTATTTT. This translates into CASSEDRLTSTDTQYF. This sequence joins TRBV10-1 and TRBJ2-3; D is unclear. The CDR3 extends over 16 amino acids. Germline loops: CDR1 WNHNN, CDR2 SYGVQD (reference sequence). V was pared by 3 bases and J by 0 bases, with 13 bases between.

This chain links TRBV14 with TRBJ1-1; D unclear. The CDR3 runs to 12 residues. Trimming shortened V by 4 bases and J by 8 bases, and 11 bases separated the two germline ends. Germline-derived CDR1 and CDR2 are SGHDN and FVKESK. The chain's CDR3 is CASSLYSGEAFF. The CDR3 DNA reads TGTGCCAGCAGCCTTTACTCGGGCGAAGCTTTCTTT. Using reference TRBV14 and TRBJ1-1 for the parts outside the CDR3, the full variable domain is EAGVTQFPSHSVIEKGQTVTLRCDPISGHDNLYWYRRVMGKEIKFLLHFVKESKQDESGMPNNRFLAERTGGTYSTLKVQPAELEDSGVYFCASSLYSGEAFFGQGTRLTVV.

The V and J genes are TRBV3-1 (or the pseudogene TRBV3-2) and TRBJ2-5; TRBD2 matches 9 bases. The CDR3 totals 16 residues. Per the germline V gene, CDR1 is LGHDT and CDR2 is YNNKEL (reference sequence). Trimming at V came to 1 base and at J to 4 bases, leaving 7 bases not matched to a gene. The CDR3 protein is CASSQGLAGTRETQYF. CDR3 bases: TGTGCCAGCAGCCAAGGTCTAGCGGGGACCCGAGAGACCCAGTACTTC.

The chain joins TRBV7-9 to TRBJ2-1; 8 bases match TRBD1. The CDR3 is made up of 16 amino acids. Germline V CDR1 and CDR2: SEHNR, FQNEAQ (reference sequence). J lost 1 base, V lost 5 bases, and 7 bases had no gene match. The DNA for the CDR3 is TGTGCCAGCAGCCTCGGACAGGGCCTGTCCTACAATGAGCAGTTCTTC. Translating it yields CASSLGQGLSYNEQFF.

This clone was recorded only once. The CDR3 is CASTPRDRQNYGYTF. Here the CDR3 DNA reads TGTGCCAGCACTCCCCGGGACAGACAGAACTATGGCTACACCTTC. V gene TRBV6-5 combines with J gene TRBJ1-2; 7 nucleotides line up with TRBD1. The germline CDR1 and CDR2 sequences are MNHEY and SVGAGI. With V trimmed by 7 bases and J by 2 bases, 10 bases remained unmatched. The CDR3 contains 15 residues.

In its sample, this clone was seen once. The chain couples TRBV6-5 to TRBJ1-1; 8 bases are shared with TRBD1. Germline CDR1 is MNHEY and CDR2 is SVGAGI. Germline trimming cut 2 bases from V and 5 bases from J; bases unmatched to any gene: 10. There are 16 residues in the CDR3. The CDR3 sequence: CASSYGGRGLFTEAFF. The DNA of the CDR3 is TGTGCCAGCAGTTACGGGGGCAGGGGGCTTTTTACTGAAGCTTTCTTT.

This sequence joins TRBV10-2 and TRBJ1-5; TRBD1 matches 7 bases. The CDR3 totals 16 residues. The V gene's germline CDR1 is WSHSY and CDR2 SAAADI. The ends lost 3 bases at V and 9 bases at J; junction bases unmatched: 14. In DNA form, the CDR3 reads TGCGCCAGCAGTGAAGCCGACAGGGTCTTTTTGGTGCCCCAGCATTTT. It yields the protein CASSEADRVFLVPQHF.

The chain employs TRBV15 and TRBJ2-7; D gene uncertain. Trimming shortened V by 8 bases and J by 0 bases, and 17 bases separated the two germline ends. Looked up from germline, CDR1 is LNHNV and CDR2 is YYDKDF (reference sequence). This CDR3 has 15 residues. DNA of the CDR3: TGTGCCACCCAGACGGACCTTGGGCTCTCCTACGAGCAGTACTTC. Translation gives CATQTDLGLSYEQYF.

This chain joins TRBV28 and TRBJ1-3; TRBD1 matches at 8 bases. This CDR3 has 12 amino acids. Per the germline V gene, CDR1 is MDHEN and CDR2 is SYDVKM. Losses at the gene ends were 5 bases for V and 16 bases for J; bases not matched to a gene: 10. CDR3 DNA: TGTGCCAGCAGTGGACTCAGGGGGCTGGGGTATTTT. Its translation: CASSGLRGLGYF.

This chain joins TRBV6-1 and TRBJ2-4; D is unclear. In germline, CDR1 is MNHNS, CDR2 SASEGT. Trimming left V 4 bases short and J 3 bases short, with 16 bases between. CDR3 length equals 16 residues. CDR3 protein: CASSGRITENKNIQYF. CDR3 bases: TGTGCCAGCAGTGGAAGGATAACAGAGAACAAAAACATTCAGTACTTC.

The chain combines TRBV7-9 with TRBJ2-1, with D unclear. The CDR3 has 14 amino acids. Germline V gene data show CDR1 as SEHNR and CDR2 as FQNEAQ (reference sequence). V shed 7 bases and J shed 7 bases, with 17 bases lying between them. CDR3 residues: CASTEMTTSNEQFF. CDR3 bases: TGTGCCAGCACCGAAATGACGACGTCTAATGAGCAGTTCTTC.

J is TRBJ1-6 and V is TRBV12-1; TRBD1 reflects the table's D call only, with no check against the DNA. TRBV12-1 is a pseudogene. CDR3 length: 13 amino acids. This CDR3 is CAGPRDRDSPLHF. The CDR3 DNA follows: TGTGCCGGGCCCCGGGACAGAGATTCACCCCTCCACTTT.

This clone showed up just a few times. The chain couples TRBV6-5 to TRBJ1-5, with a tentative D call TRBD1 (5 bases). The CDR3 loop spans 15 amino acids. Germline CDR1 and CDR2: MNHEY and SVGAGI. V was trimmed by 5 bases and J by 4 bases, leaving 15 bases between them. The CDR3 DNA reads as TGTGCCAGCAGTCCTACCCCAGGGTCAAATCAGCCCCAGCATTTT. Amino acid sequence: CASSPTPGSNQPQHF.

Notes on this clone: Distinct nucleotide sequences in the sample also encode this CDR3. The chain recombines TRBV9 with TRBJ1-5, with D possibly matching TRBD1 (5 bases). Germline loops: CDR1 SGDLS, CDR2 YYNGEE. CDR3 size: 13 residues. V was pared by 0 bases and J by 6 bases, with 7 bases between. CDR3 loop: CASSVGGGQPQHF. DNA of the CDR3: TGTGCCAGCAGCGTAGGCGGGGGTCAGCCCCAGCATTTT.